One sample yielded the 15 T cell receptor beta chains listed below, sequenced in a study of T cells in localized non-small cell lung cancer. This table comes from immunoSEQ multiplex PCR, and its TCRdb copy is limited to in-frame clones, with some not included. There are roughly 15,000 clones in the sample; nearly 90% occur only once, and around 1.2% lies in the top ten. The sequences come from peripheral blood mononuclear cells, collected before any cancer treatment. These receptor sequences come from a woman aged 40-69 years with stage III lung adenocarcinoma.

The gene calls are TRBV5-1 and TRBJ2-5; D unresolved. Germline V CDR1 and CDR2: SGHRS, YFSETQ. Trimming stripped 0 bases from V and 5 bases from J, with 2 bases between. The CDR3 consists of 11 residues. CDR3: CASSLDETQYF. CDR3 sequence (DNA): TGCGCCAGCAGCTTGGATGAGACCCAGTACTTC.

V and J are TRBV18 and TRBJ2-1; 9 positions match TRBD2. V lost 3 bases to trimming and J lost 6 bases; unmatched junction nucleotides: 9. The CDR3 loop spans 16 amino acids. Germline loops: CDR1 KGHSH, CDR2 LQKENI. The CDR3 region is CASSPRSGRVSNEQFF. CDR3 sequence (DNA): TGTGCCAGCTCACCCCGTAGCGGGAGAGTGTCCAATGAGCAGTTCTTC.

The chain carries TRBV2 and TRBJ2-5; D remains ambiguous. The CDR3 covers 14 residues. Germline CDR1 SNHLY, CDR2 FYNNEI. Trimming cost V 2 bases and J 0 bases, with 7 bases left between them. CDR3 sequence (DNA): TGTGCCAGCAGTGAACAGCTGTACCAAGAGACCCAGTACTTC. The encoded protein is CASSEQLYQETQYF.

V gene TRBV7-2 combines with J gene TRBJ2-3; D remains ambiguous. Germline CDR1 is SGHTA and CDR2 is FQGNSA. This CDR3 has 14 amino acids. Trimming removed 5 bases at V and 9 bases at J, with 18 bases between. CDR3 DNA: TGTGCCAGCAGCCAAAGAGACGCCTTGGCCACGCAGTATTTT. It translates to CASSQRDALATQYF.

The chain links TRBV4-3 to TRBJ1-3; a possible D gene is TRBD1 (5 bases). Germline CDR1 reads LGHNA; CDR2 reads YSLEER. This CDR3 has 16 residues. The V and J ends lost 1 base and 2 bases respectively, with 12 bases between them. CDR3 region: CASSQAPTGPGNTIYF. The CDR3 DNA sequence: TGCGCCAGCAGCCAAGCCCCAACAGGCCCTGGAAACACCATATATTTT.

The chain couples TRBV19 to TRBJ2-5; D is perhaps TRBD1 (6 bases). The CDR3 has 16 amino acids. V lost 3 bases to trimming and J lost 2 bases, with 16 bases between them. Germline CDR1 and CDR2: LNHDA and SQIVND (reference sequence). This chain's CDR3 is CASSMTVGGRQETQYF. The CDR3 DNA follows: TGTGCCAGTAGTATGACTGTTGGGGGCAGACAAGAGACCCAGTACTTC.

This chain joins TRBV21-1 and TRBJ1-2. TRBV21-1 is tagged as a pseudogene. This CDR3 is 15 amino acids long. The CDR3: CASSKGWEGEYGYTF. CDR3 sequence (DNA): TGTGCCAGCAGCAAAGGCTGGGAGGGGGAGTATGGCTACACCTTC.

The chain recombines TRBV30 with TRBJ2-7; TRBD1 matches at 7 bases. Unmatched junction bases numbered 9, after V lost 0 bases and J lost 4 bases. Germline V gene data show CDR1 as GTSNPN and CDR2 as SVGIG (reference sequence). There are 15 residues in the CDR3. As DNA, the CDR3 is TGTGCCTGGAGTGTACCTGACAGGGCCCAATACGAGCAGTACTTC. Translation: CAWSVPDRAQYEQYF.

The chain employs TRBV7-8 and TRBJ1-1; D is undetermined. Germline CDR1 and CDR2: SGHVS and FQNEAQ. The CDR3 totals 13 residues. Trimming left V 5 bases short and J 5 bases short, with 12 bases between. DNA of the CDR3: TGTGCCAGCAGCCCGCACGGTTTTACTGAAGCTTTCTTT. Amino acids: CASSPHGFTEAFF.

V and J are TRBV2 and TRBJ1-2; the D is unclear. Germline V gives CDR1 SNHLY, CDR2 FYNNEI. CDR3 length equals 16 residues. The V end lost 4 bases, the J end lost 0 bases, and 15 bases lay between the germline ends. The DNA of the CDR3 is TGTGCCAGCAGTGGAGAGAAGGATATTACTAACTATGGCTACACCTTC. Its translation is CASSGEKDITNYGYTF.

This CDR3 reads CASSTTTGADTQYF. The CDR3 DNA reads as TGTGCCAGCAGCACGACGACAGGGGCGGATACGCAGTATTTT. The V gene is TRBV11-3, the J gene TRBJ2-3; 8 bases are a match to TRBD1. With 5 bases clipped from V and 6 bases from J, the junction kept 7 bases outside the gene matches. CDR1 and CDR2 (germline): SGHNT, YENEEA. CDR3 size: 14 residues.

The chain couples TRBV9 to TRBJ2-2; D perhaps matches TRBD1 (5 bases). The V gene lost 4 bases and the J gene lost 6 bases, with 10 bases spanning the gap. CDR1 is SGDLS, CDR2 YYNGEE, per germline. The CDR3 totals 13 residues. CDR3 sequence: CASSPQGAGELFF. The DNA for the CDR3 is TGTGCCAGCAGCCCCCAGGGCGCCGGGGAGCTGTTTTTT.

The chain recombines TRBV5-6 with TRBJ2-5; TRBD1 matches 7 bases. Germline CDR1 and CDR2: SGHDT and YYEEEE. The CDR3 sequence is 14 residues long. The V gene end was trimmed by 4 bases and the J gene end by 2 bases; junction bases not matched to a gene: 5. The CDR3 is CASSRQGGQETQYF. CDR3 nucleotide sequence: TGTGCCAGCAGCCGACAGGGTGGGCAAGAGACCCAGTACTTC.

V gene TRBV2 combines with J gene TRBJ1-1, with D possibly TRBD1 on 5 matching bases. Trimming shortened V by 6 bases and J by 0 bases, and 8 bases separated the two germline ends. The CDR3 length is 13 residues. The germline CDR1 and CDR2 sequences are SNHLY and FYNNEI. The CDR3 region has the DNA TGTGCCAGCAGGCGGGGGTTGAACACTGAAGCTTTCTTT. Residues: CASRRGLNTEAFF.

This rearrangement joins TRBV5-4 to TRBJ2-7, with D possibly TRBD1 on 6 matching bases. V dropped 2 bases and J dropped 2 bases, with 11 bases sitting between them. CDR1 SGHNT and CDR2 YYREEE come from the germline V gene (reference sequence). The CDR3 contains 14 residues. In nucleotides, the CDR3 is TGTGCCAGCAGCTTTTCGGACAGAACCTACGAGCAGTACTTC. It specifies CASSFSDRTYEQYF.